The source of this T cell receptor beta chain is a study of blood T cell repertoires in COVID-19. At the level of the study: Samples representing acute and convalescent COVID-19 were sourced from the United States, Italy and Spain.

The table came from immunoSEQ multiplex PCR; TCRdb's copy has only in-frame clones and leaves some out. The repertoire holds about 220,000 clones, with around 80% as singletons. V lost 6 bases to trimming and J lost 8 bases; unmatched junction nucleotides: 11. This CDR3 is 15 amino acids long. Germline V lookup: CDR1 MNHEY, CDR2 SVGAGI. The chain combines TRBV6-5 with TRBJ1-4, with 8 bases lining up with TRBD1. The specimen was peripheral blood. The origin of this receptor is a woman in her 70s with acute or convalescent COVID-19. The CDR3 protein is CASSPIDRGKEKLFF. The CDR3 DNA follows: TGTGCCAGCAGCCCCATCGACAGGGGAAAAGAAAAACTGTTTTTT.